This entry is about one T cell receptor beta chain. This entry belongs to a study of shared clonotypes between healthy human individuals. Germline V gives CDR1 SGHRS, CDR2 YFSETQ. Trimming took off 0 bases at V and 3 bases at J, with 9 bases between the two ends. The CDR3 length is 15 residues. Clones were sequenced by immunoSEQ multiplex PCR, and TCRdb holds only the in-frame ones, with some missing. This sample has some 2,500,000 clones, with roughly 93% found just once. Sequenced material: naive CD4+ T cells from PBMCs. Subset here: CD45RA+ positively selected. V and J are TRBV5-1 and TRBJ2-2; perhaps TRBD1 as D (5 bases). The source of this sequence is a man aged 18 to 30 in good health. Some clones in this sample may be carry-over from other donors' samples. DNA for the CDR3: TGCGCCAGCAGCTTGGCAGGGTGGCACACCGGGGAGCTGTTTTTT. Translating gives CASSLAGWHTGELFF.